This TCR beta chain was captured in a study of shared clonotypes between healthy human individuals. Study-level information: Donors, aged 18 to 49, were two women and three men. Study outcomes and limitations: The diversity represented, both genetic and in exposure history, was limited by few donors.

Sorted-subset replicate PCR reactions were performed with around 200 ng DNA, corresponding to roughly 29,000 T cell genomes. In the original workflow: ImmunoSEQ output held junction-only sequences without quality scores, so filtering differed. Using immunoSEQ multiplex PCR, the repertoire was profiled, and TCRdb retains in-frame clones only, with some absent. The DNA gave D and trimming, while V, J and clone size come from that table. The sample holds approximately 1.4 million clones, 95% to 99% seen once. With respect to this clone: The antigen is undetermined.

This CDR3 is 12 amino acids long. Trimming took 7 bases from V and 5 from J; bases not matched to a gene: 3. The germline V gene has CDR1 SGHVS and CDR2 FQNEAQ. The receptor was isolated from a man younger than 40 in good health. Specimen: naive CD4+ T cells sorted from blood. Subset meaning: CD45RA+ positively selected. V and J are TRBV7-8 and TRBJ1-1, with 8 bases fitting TRBD1. CDR3 nucleotide sequence: TGTGCCAGCAAGGACAGGGTTACTGAAGCTTTCTTT. Residues: CASKDRVTEAFF.